Listed below are T cell receptor beta chains from one sample, sequenced in a study of beta chain features in type 1 diabetes. Repertoires were generated with immunoSEQ multiplex PCR, while TCRdb's copy carries only in-frame clones and drops some. The data contain around 710,000 clones, roughly an eighth of them singletons. The source material was naive CD4+ T cells from blood. The receptors were sampled from a man aged 25-40 years with type 1 diabetes. The CDR3 runs from the conserved cysteine through the conserved F or W. A D gene is named only where the DNA matches it firmly. Some rows have no size entry. The others give once, few or many, or a class for an expanded clone.

clone_size j_call d_call v_call cdr3_aa cdr3_nt
- TRBJ2-3 - TRBV7-2 CASSSGGTDTQYF TGTGCCAGCAGCTCAGGGGGGACAGATACGCAGTATTTT
- TRBJ2-1 TRBD2 TRBV19 CASSIAAGRHNEQFF TGTGCCAGTAGTATAGCAGCGGGGCGCCACAATGAGCAGTTCTTC
few TRBJ2-5 TRBD2 TRBV14 CASSTAGVTLETQYF TGTGCCAGCAGCACGGCGGGAGTGACGCTAGAGACCCAGTACTTC
few TRBJ2-7 - TRBV2 CASTRDGGMVQYF TGTGCCAGCACCAGAGATGGAGGGATGGTCCAGTACTTC
few TRBJ1-4 TRBD1 TRBV7-9 CASSSQGAATNEKLFF TGTGCCAGCAGCTCCCAGGGGGCGGCAACTAATGAAAAACTGTTTTTT
few TRBJ1-2 - TRBV18 CASSPGPGATRGYTF TGTGCCAGCTCACCTGGGCCGGGAGCCACGCGCGGCTACACCTTC
few TRBJ2-7 - TRBV28 CASTGASYEQYF TGTGCCAGCACAGGGGCTTCCTACGAGCAGTACTTC
- TRBJ1-5 TRBD1 TRBV19 CASSIRQGPLNQPQHF TGTGCCAGTAGTATTAGACAGGGCCCTTTGAATCAGCCCCAGCATTTT
- TRBJ2-1 - TRBV5-8 CASSSIGDSGGYNEQFF TGTGCCAGCAGCTCTATCGGGGATTCCGGGGGTTATAATGAGCAGTTCTTC
- TRBJ1-1 TRBD1 TRBV4-3 CASSQQIVGTVNTEAFF TGCGCCAGCAGCCAACAAATCGTGGGGACAGTCAACACTGAAGCTTTCTTT
- TRBJ2-3 - TRBV28 CASSFRTASTDTQYF TGTGCCAGCAGTTTCCGGACAGCTAGCACAGATACGCAGTATTTT
few TRBJ1-6 - TRBV7-9 CASSNDRSSPLHF TGTGCCAGCAGCAACGACAGGTCCTCACCCCTCCACTTT
- TRBJ2-3 - TRBV19 CASSSASTDTQYF TGTGCCAGTAGTTCAGCTAGCACAGATACGCAGTATTTT
- TRBJ1-2 - TRBV29-1 CSVSWWGNGYTF TGCAGCGTCTCCTGGTGGGGGAATGGCTACACCTTC
- TRBJ1-6 TRBD1 TRBV4-3 CASSQGTGVSYNSPLHF TGCGCCAGCAGCCAAGGGACAGGGGTCTCCTATAATTCACCCCTCCACTTT
few TRBJ1-6 TRBD1 TRBV6-6 CASSYTGTGGSPLHF TGTGCCAGCAGTTACACCGGGACAGGGGGTTCACCCCTCCACTTT
few TRBJ1-2 TRBD1 TRBV6-4 CASSRTGDGYGYTF TGTGCCAGCAGTCGGACAGGGGATGGATATGGCTACACCTTC
- TRBJ2-7 - TRBV28 CASEHESYEQYF TGTGCCAGCGAACACGAATCCTACGAGCAGTACTTC
- TRBJ1-4 - TRBV9 CASSVGPLATNEKLFF TGTGCCAGCAGCGTCGGGCCCCTTGCAACTAATGAAAAACTGTTTTTT
- TRBJ1-5 - TRBV5-6 CASSFRDQPQHF TGTGCCAGCAGCTTTCGGGATCAGCCCCAGCATTTT
few TRBJ2-1 - TRBV28 CASSLTGSEQFF TGTGCCAGCAGTTTAACGGGATCAGAGCAGTTCTTC
- TRBJ2-1 - TRBV7-2 CASSPGSYNEQFF TGTGCCAGCAGTCCGGGCTCCTACAATGAGCAGTTCTTC
- TRBJ1-1 TRBD1 TRBV4-1 CASSRQGGRNTEAFF TGCGCCAGCAGCCGTCAGGGGGGCAGGAACACTGAAGCTTTCTTT
few TRBJ2-7 - TRBV6-5 CASSLLQGPQYEQYF TGTGCCAGCAGTTTACTGCAGGGGCCCCAGTACGAGCAGTACTTC
- TRBJ2-5 - TRBV30 CAWNYLSQETQYF TGTGCCTGGAATTACCTTTCTCAAGAGACCCAGTACTTC
- TRBJ1-2 - TRBV6-5 CASSYSSSGTYGYTF TGTGCCAGCAGTTACTCGAGTTCCGGAACCTATGGCTACACCTTC